The subject of this entry is one T cell receptor (beta chain). What it binds is unknown. After extraction with the RNeasy kit, 0.5 to 1 ug of the RNA was reverse transcribed using random hexamers. The CDR3 of TCR beta was amplified by immunoSEQ multiplex PCR across 54 Vbeta and 13 Jbeta. TCRdb processed the immunoSEQ multiplex PCR reads anew with MiXCR; each CDR3 protein has one entry. This table has about 150,000 distinct CDR3 sequences, about 95% appearing once. This specimen comes from a study of CD8 T cells in Susac syndrome. Study results and limitations: As the study acknowledged, the number of individuals in its TCR sequencing and HLA analysis was relatively small.

The authors sequenced TCR beta from blood CD8+ and CD4+ T cells. The multiple sclerosis controls were treatment-naive patients affected by stable or active relapsing-remitting disease. The CDR3 covers 15 residues. The ends were cut back, 4 bases at V and 6 bases at J, with 16 bases in the middle. The germline CDR1 and CDR2 sequences are MDHEN and SYDVKM. The TCR sequence derives from a human donor with multiple sclerosis. This chain connects TRBV28 to TRBJ1-5; no clear D gene. The sequenced material came from CD8+ T cells from PBMCs. The CDR3 reads CASSSRALRSQPQHF. The CDR3 DNA reads as TGTGCCAGCAGTTCGAGGGCTCTTCGGAGTCAGCCCCAGCATTTT. Based on the CDR3 plus reference TRBV28 and TRBJ1-5, the full variable domain is DVKVTQSSRYLVKRTGEKVFLECVQDMDHENMFWYRQDPGLGLRLIYFSYDVKMKEKGDIPEGYSVSREKKERFSLILESASTNQTSMYLCASSSRALRSQPQHFGDGTRLSIL.